This T cell receptor beta chain was recovered during a study of a mutant IDH1 vaccine in newly diagnosed glioma. Study in general: Sex among treated patients split roughly 60% male, 37.5% female; mean age was about 40 years. Pretreatment consisted of radiotherapy, temozolomide, or both, with most receiving both.

Concerning this clone: What it recognizes is unknown.

The CDR3 spans 16 residues. With 2 bases clipped from V and 3 bases from J, the junction kept 1 base outside the gene matches. Germline V gives CDR1 SGDLS, CDR2 YYNGEE. Specified time point: baseline, week 1 (first vaccination visit). The treatment is: pre-vaccination baseline after standard-of-care therapy. Newly diagnosed WHO grade 3 or 4 IDH1-mutant, ATRX-lost astrocytomas were identified in the donors. Sequenced by immunoSEQ multiplex PCR; TCRdb stores in-frame clones only, minus some. The sample includes approximately 88,000 clones, 80% of them seen just once. Study-level findings and limits: Immune responses arising from the vaccine appeared in more than 80% of patients.

The receptor was isolated from a man aged 40-55 years with glioma. V and J are TRBV9 and TRBJ2-1; TRBD2 matches at 14 bases. Sequences were derived from PBMCs, sampled from a glioma patient treated with radiotherapy, temozolomide or both. CDR3 residues: CASSVGLAGDYNEQFF. For the CDR3, the DNA is TGTGCCAGCAGCGTGGGACTAGCGGGGGACTACAATGAGCAGTTCTTC. The variable domain in full, with the rest retrieved from reference TRBV9 and TRBJ2-1, is DSGVTQTPKHLITATGQRVTLRCSPRSGDLSVYWYQQSLDQGLQFLIQYYNGEERAKGNILERFSAQQFPDLHSELNLSSLELGDSALYFCASSVGLAGDYNEQFFGPGTRLTVL.